The clone carrying this T cell receptor (beta chain) has only a few counts. The sample is drawn from a study of control samples from healthy donors and cancer patients. CDR1 is LGHNA and CDR2 is YNFKEQ in the germline V gene. CDR3 size: 15 residues. Trimming pared 0 bases from V and 6 bases from J, leaving 13 bases between. TCRdb's table, derived via immunoSEQ multiplex PCR, lists solely in-frame clones and lacks some. The data contain fewer than 150,000 clones, just over 90% of them singletons. The chain is built from TRBV4-2 and TRBJ2-3; D uncertain. The sequenced material came from blood. This receptor was obtained from a woman younger than 35 in good health. CDR3 in amino acids: CASSQDSMVGDTQYF. The CDR3 DNA sequence: TGTGCCAGCAGCCAAGATTCCATGGTGGGGGATACGCAGTATTTT.